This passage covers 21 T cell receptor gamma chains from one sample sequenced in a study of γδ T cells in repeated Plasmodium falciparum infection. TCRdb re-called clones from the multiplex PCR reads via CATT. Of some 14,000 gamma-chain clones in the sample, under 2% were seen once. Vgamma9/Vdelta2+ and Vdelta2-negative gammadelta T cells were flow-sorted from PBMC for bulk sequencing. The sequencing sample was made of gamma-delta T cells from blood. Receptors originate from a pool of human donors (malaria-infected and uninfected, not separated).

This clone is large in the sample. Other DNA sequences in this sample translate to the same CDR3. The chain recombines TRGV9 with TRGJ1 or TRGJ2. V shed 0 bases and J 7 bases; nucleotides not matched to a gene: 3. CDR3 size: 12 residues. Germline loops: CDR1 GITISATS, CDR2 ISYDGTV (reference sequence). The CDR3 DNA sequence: TGTGCCTTGTGGGAGGTGCGCTATAAGAAACTCTTT. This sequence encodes CALWEVRYKKLF.

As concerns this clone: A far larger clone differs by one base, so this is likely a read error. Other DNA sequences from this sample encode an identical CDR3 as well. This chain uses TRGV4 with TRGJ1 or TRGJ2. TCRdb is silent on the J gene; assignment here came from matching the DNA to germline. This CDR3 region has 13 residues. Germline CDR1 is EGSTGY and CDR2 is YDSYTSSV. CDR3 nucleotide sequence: TGTGCCACCTGGGATTCTGTCCATTACAAGAAACTCTTT. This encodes CATWDSVHYKKLF.

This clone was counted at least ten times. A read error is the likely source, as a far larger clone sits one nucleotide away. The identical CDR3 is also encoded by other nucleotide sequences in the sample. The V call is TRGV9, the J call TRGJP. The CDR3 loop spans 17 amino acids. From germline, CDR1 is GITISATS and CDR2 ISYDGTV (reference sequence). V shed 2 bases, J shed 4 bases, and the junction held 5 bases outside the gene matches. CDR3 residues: CALWEDSQELGKKIKVF. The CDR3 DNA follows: TGTGCCTTGTGGGAGGACTCCCAAGAGTTGGGCAAAAAAATCAAGGTATTT.

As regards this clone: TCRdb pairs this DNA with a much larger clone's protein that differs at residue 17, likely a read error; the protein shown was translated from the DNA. CDR3 region: CALWEVSQVGRELGKKVKVF. CDR3 nucleotide sequence: TGTGCCTTGTGGGAGGTGTCTCAAGTTGGTAGAGAGTTGGGCAAAAAAGTCAAGGTATTT. The rearrangement joins TRGV9 to TRGJP. The J gene is not listed in TCRdb, so it was assigned here from a DNA match to germline. The CDR3 extends over 20 amino acids. Germline V gene sequence: CDR1 GITISATS, CDR2 ISYDGTV (reference sequence).

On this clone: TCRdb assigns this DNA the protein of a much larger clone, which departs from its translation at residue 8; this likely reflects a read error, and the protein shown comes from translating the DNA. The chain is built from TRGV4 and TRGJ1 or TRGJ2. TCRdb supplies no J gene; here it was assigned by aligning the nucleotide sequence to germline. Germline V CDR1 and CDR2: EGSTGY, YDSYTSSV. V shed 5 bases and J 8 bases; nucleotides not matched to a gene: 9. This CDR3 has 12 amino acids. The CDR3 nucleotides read TGTGCCACCTGGGCCCTGCGGCATAAGAAACTCTTT. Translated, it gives CATWALRHKKLF.

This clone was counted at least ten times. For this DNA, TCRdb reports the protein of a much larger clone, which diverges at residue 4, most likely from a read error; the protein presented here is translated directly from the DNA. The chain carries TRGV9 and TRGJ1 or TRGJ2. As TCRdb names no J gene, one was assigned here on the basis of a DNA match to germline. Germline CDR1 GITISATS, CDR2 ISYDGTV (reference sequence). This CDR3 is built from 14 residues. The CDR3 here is CALREDLNYYKKLF. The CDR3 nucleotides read TGTGCCTTGCGGGAGGATTTGAATTATTATAAGAAACTCTTT.

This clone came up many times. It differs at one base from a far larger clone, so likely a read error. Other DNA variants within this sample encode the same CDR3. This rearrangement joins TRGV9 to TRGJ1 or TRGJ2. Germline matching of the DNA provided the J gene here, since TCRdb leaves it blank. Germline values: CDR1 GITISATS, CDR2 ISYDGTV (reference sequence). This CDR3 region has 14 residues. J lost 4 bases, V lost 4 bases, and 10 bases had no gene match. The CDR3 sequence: CALWDPIFYYKKLF. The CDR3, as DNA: TGTGCCTTGTGGGACCCGATTTTCTATTATAAGAAACTCTTT.

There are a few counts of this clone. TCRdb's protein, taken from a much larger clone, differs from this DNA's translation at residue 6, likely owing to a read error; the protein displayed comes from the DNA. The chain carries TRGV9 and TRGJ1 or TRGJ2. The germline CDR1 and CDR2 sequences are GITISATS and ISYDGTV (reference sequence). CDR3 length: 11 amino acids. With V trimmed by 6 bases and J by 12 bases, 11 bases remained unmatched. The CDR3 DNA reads TGTGCCTTGTGGTGGTTCCGTAGGAAACTCTTT. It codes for CALWWFRRKLF.

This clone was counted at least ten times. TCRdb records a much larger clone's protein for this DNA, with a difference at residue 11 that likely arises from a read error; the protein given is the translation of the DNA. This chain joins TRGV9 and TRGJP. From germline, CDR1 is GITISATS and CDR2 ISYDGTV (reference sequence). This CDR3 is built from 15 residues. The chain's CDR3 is CALWEVLLGKRIKVF. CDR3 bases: TGTGCCTTGTGGGAGGTGCTATTGGGCAAAAGAATCAAGGTATTT.

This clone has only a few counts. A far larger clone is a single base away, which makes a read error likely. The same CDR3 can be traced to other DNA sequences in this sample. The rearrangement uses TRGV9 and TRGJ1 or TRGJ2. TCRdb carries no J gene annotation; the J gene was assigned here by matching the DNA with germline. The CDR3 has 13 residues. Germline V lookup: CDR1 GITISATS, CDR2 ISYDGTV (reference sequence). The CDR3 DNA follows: TGTGCATTGTGGGAGTTTTCTTATTATAAGAAACTCTTT. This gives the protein CALWEFSYYKKLF.

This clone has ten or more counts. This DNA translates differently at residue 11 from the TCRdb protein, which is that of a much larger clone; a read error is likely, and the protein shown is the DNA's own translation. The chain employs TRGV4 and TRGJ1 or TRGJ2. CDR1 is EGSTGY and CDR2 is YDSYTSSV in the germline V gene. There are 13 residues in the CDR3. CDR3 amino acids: CATWDGGNYKRLF. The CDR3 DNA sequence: TGTGCCACCTGGGATGGCGGGAATTATAAGAGACTCTTT.

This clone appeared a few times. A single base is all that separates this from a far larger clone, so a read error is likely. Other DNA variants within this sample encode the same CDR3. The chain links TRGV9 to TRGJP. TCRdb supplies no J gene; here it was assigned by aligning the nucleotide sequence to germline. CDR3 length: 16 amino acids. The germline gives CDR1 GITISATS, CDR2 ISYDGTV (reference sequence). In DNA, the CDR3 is TGTGCCTTGTGGGAGATTAAAGAGTTGGGCAAAAAGATCAAGGTATTT. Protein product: CALWEIKELGKKIKVF.

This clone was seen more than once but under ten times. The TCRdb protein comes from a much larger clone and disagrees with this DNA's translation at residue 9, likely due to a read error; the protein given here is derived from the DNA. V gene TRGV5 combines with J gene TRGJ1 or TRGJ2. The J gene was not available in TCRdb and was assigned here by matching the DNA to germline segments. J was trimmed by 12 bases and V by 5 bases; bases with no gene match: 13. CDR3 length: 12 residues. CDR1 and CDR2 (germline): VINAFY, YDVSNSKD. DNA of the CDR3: TGTGCCACCTGGGGCTGGGACGGTAGGAAACTCTTT. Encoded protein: CATWGWDGRKLF.

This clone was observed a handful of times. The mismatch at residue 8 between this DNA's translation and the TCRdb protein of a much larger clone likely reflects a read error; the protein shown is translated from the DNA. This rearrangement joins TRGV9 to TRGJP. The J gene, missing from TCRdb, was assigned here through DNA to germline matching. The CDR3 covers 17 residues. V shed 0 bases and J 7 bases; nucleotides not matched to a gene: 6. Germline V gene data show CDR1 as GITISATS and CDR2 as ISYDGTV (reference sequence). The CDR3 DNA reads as TGTGCCTTGTGGGAGGTGCTAACGGAGTTGGGCAAAAAAATCAAGGTATTT. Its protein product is CALWEVLTELGKKIKVF.

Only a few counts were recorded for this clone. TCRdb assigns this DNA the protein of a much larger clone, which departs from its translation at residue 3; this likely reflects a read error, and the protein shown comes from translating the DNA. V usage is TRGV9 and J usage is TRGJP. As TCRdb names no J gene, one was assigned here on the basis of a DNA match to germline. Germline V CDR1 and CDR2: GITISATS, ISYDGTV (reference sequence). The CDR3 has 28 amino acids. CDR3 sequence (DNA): TGTGCCGTGTGGGAGGTGTTCCGAACCCAAAGTTCAGGCCCTTTACGCCTTCAACAAGAGTTGGGCAAAAAAATCAAGGTATTT. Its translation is CAVWEVFRTQSSGPLRLQQELGKKIKVF.

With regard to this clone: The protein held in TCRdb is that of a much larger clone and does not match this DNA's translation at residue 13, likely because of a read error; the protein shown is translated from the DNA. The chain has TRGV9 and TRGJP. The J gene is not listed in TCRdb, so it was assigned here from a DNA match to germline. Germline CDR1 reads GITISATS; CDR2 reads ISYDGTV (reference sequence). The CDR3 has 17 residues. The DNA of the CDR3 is TGTGCCTTGTGGGAGGAGATACAAGAGTTGGGCAAAAGAATCAAGGTATTT. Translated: CALWEEIQELGKRIKVF.

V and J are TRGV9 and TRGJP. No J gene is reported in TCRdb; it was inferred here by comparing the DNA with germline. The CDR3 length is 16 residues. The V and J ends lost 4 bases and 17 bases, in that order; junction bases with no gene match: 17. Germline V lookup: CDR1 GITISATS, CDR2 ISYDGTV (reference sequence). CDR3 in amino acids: CALWEPREGGQKIKVF. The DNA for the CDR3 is TGTGCCTTGTGGGAACCAAGAGAGGGTGGGCAAAAAATCAAGGTATTT.

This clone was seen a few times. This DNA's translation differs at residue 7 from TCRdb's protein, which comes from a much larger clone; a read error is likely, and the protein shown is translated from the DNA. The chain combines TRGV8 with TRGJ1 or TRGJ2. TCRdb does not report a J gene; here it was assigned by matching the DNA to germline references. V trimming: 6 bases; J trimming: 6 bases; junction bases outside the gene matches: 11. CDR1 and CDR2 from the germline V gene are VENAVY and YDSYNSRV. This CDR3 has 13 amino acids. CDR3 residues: CATWNPTGYKKLF. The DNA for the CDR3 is TGTGCCACCTGGAACCCCACCGGTTATAAGAAACTCTTT.

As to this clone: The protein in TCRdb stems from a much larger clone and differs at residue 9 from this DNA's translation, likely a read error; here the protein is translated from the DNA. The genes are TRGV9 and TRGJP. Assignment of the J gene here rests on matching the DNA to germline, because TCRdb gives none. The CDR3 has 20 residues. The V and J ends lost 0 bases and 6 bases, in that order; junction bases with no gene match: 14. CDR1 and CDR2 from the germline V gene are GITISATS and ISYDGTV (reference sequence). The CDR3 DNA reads TGTGCCTTGTGGGAGGTGTCTCAAGCTGGTAGAGAGTTGGGCAAAAAAATCAAGGTATTT. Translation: CALWEVSQAGRELGKKIKVF.

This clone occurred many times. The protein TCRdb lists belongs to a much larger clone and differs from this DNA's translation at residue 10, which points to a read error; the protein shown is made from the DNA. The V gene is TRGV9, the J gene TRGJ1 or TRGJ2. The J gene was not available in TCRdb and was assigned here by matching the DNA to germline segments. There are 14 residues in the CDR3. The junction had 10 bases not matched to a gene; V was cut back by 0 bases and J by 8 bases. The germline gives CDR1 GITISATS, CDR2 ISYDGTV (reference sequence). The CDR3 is CALWEVPRGHKKLF. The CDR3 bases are TGTGCCTTGTGGGAGGTGCCCAGGGGCCATAAGAAACTCTTT.

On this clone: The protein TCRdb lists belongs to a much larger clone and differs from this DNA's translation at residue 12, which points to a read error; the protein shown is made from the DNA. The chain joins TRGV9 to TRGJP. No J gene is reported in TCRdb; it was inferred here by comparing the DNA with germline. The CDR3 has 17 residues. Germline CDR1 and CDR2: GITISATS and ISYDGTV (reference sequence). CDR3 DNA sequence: TGTGCCTTGTGGGAGGTGAAGCCAGAGTTGGGCGAAAAAATCAAGGTATTT. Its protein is CALWEVKPELGEKIKVF.